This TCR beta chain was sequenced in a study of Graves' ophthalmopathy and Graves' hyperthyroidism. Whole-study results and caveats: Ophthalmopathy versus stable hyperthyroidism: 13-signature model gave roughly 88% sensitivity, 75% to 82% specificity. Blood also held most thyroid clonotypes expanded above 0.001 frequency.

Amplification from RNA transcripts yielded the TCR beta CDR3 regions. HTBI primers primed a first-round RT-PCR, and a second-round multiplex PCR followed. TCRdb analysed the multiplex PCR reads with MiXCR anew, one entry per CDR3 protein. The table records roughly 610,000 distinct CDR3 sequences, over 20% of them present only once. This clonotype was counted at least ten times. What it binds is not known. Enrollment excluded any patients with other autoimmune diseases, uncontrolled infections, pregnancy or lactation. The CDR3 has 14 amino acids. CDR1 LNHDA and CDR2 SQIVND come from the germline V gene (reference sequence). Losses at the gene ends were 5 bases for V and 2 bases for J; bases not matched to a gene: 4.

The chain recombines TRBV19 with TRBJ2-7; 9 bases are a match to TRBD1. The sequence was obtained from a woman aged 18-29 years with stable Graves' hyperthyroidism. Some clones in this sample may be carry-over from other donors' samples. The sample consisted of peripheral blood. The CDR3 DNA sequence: TGTGCCAGTAGTGTACAGGGGGCCCCCTACGAGCAGTACTTC. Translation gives CASSVQGAPYEQYF.